A single sample is the source of the 16 T cell receptor beta chains below, sequenced in a study of blood T cell repertoires in COVID-19. Measured with immunoSEQ multiplex PCR; TCRdb has only the in-frame clones, and not every one. The repertoire includes a few hundred thousand clones, 85% to 90% of them detected once, and 3.5% to 4.5% sits in the top ten. The sequenced material came from peripheral blood. Source of these receptors: a middle-aged man with acute or convalescent COVID-19.

The chain links TRBV15 to TRBJ1-3; 9 nucleotides match TRBD1. Unmatched junction bases numbered 9, after V lost 2 bases and J lost 4 bases. This CDR3 comprises 17 residues. The germline V gene has CDR1 LNHNV and CDR2 YYDKDF (reference sequence). As DNA, the CDR3 is TGTGCCACCAGCAGACGGCCCGGGACAGGGTCCGGAAACACCATATATTTT. It encodes CATSRRPGTGSGNTIYF.

The genes are TRBV5-1 and TRBJ1-4; no definite D call. CDR1 is SGHRS and CDR2 is YFSETQ in the germline V gene. The CDR3 loop spans 16 amino acids. Deletions cut 1 base from V and 0 bases from J, with 10 bases between. The CDR3, as DNA: TGCGCCAGCAGCTTGAACCCGATAGCAACTAATGAAAAACTGTTTTTT. The encoded protein is CASSLNPIATNEKLFF.

The table lists this clone with a count of one. This chain joins TRBV5-8 and TRBJ1-2, with D possibly TRBD1 on 5 matching bases. The V gene's germline CDR1 is SGHTS and CDR2 YDEGEE. V was clipped by 4 bases and J by 7 bases, with 17 bases between them. This CDR3 comprises 14 residues. This chain's CDR3 is CASSRTEGSGGYTF. CDR3 DNA: TGTGCCAGCAGCCGTACGGAGGGGTCCGGTGGCTACACCTTC.

In DNA, the CDR3 is TGTGCCAGCAGCCAATACGCGGGGTCGGGGAATGAGCAGTTCTTC. Its protein is CASSQYAGSGNEQFF. The V gene is TRBV3-1 (or the pseudogene TRBV3-2), the J gene TRBJ2-1, with D possibly TRBD2 on 6 matching bases. This CDR3 has 15 residues. Deletions cut 2 bases from V and 7 bases from J, with 15 bases between. Per the germline V gene, CDR1 is LGHDT and CDR2 is YNNKEL (reference sequence).

This chain links TRBV7-7 with TRBJ2-7, with D perhaps TRBD2 (6 bases). Trimming shortened V by 11 bases and J by 0 bases, and 14 bases separated the two germline ends. The CDR3 is 13 amino acids. CDR1 is SSHAT, CDR2 FNYEAQ, per germline (reference sequence). CDR3 DNA sequence: TGTGCCGAAGGAAGGAGGGCCTCCTACGAGCAGTACTTC. Its translation: CAEGRRASYEQYF.

J is TRBJ1-1 and V is TRBV7-9; TRBD1 is a possible D gene (5 bases). Germline lookup yields CDR1 SEHNR and CDR2 FQNEAQ (reference sequence). CDR3 size: 14 residues. Trimming pared 1 base from V and 5 bases from J, leaving 11 bases between. CDR3 in amino acids: CASSLGAGGTEAFF. The DNA of the CDR3 is TGTGCCAGCAGCTTAGGGGCCGGGGGGACTGAAGCTTTCTTT.

The chain carries TRBV30 and TRBJ1-4, with D unclear. Germline CDR1 and CDR2: GTSNPN and SVGIG (reference sequence). Trimming left V 3 bases short and J 7 bases short, with 6 bases between. The CDR3 is 11 amino acids. CDR3 sequence reads: CAWRTGEKLFF. CDR3 coding DNA: TGTGCCTGGAGGACTGGTGAAAAACTGTTTTTT. Full variable domain (outside the CDR3, taken from reference TRBV30 and TRBJ1-4): SQTIHQWPATLVQPVGSPLSLECTVEGTSNPNLYWYRQAAGRGLQLLFYSVGIGQISSEVPQNLSASRPQDRQFILSSKKLLLSDSGFYLCAWRTGEKLFFGSGTQLSVL.

This clone was seen just once. The sample holds other DNA sequences that translate to the same CDR3. V is TRBV7-9 and J is TRBJ1-5; TRBD1 matches 9 bases. CDR1 is SEHNR and CDR2 is FQNEAQ in the germline V gene (reference sequence). The CDR3 has 14 residues. With 3 bases clipped from V and 5 bases from J, the junction kept 2 bases outside the gene matches. CDR3 DNA sequence: TGTGCCAGCAGCTTGGGGACAGGGTATCAGCCCCAGCATTTT. Residues: CASSLGTGYQPQHF.

This chain connects TRBV5-1 to TRBJ2-2; D not certain. Per germline, CDR1 SGHRS and CDR2 YFSETQ. V lost 7 bases and J lost 1, with 5 bases in between. The CDR3 runs to 12 residues. CDR3 loop: CASLRNTGELFF. CDR3 nucleotides: TGCGCCAGCTTGAGGAACACCGGGGAGCTGTTTTTT.

The V gene is TRBV27, the J gene TRBJ2-7; 10 bases fit TRBD2. The trim removed 4 bases at V and 1 base at J, leaving 4 bases unmatched. The CDR3 totals 15 residues. The germline V gene encodes CDR1 MNHEY and CDR2 SMNVEV (reference sequence). This CDR3 reads CASSWTSGGSYEQYF. For the CDR3, the DNA is TGTGCCAGCAGTTGGACTAGCGGCGGTTCCTACGAGCAGTACTTC.

The chain uses TRBV10-2 and TRBJ2-5; TRBD1 aligns across 8 bases. Germline CDR1 and CDR2: WSHSY and SAAADI. The CDR3 has 16 amino acids. V lost 4 bases, J lost 4 bases, and 11 bases stayed unmatched. As DNA, the CDR3 is TGCGCCAGCAGTGGGGGCGCGACAGGGGAAAGAGAGACCCAGTACTTC. As protein: CASSGGATGERETQYF.

This clone was counted a single time. The V and J genes are TRBV6-5 and TRBJ2-1; weak D call: TRBD2 (6 bases). This CDR3 spans 14 amino acids. The V gene lost 2 bases and the J gene lost 7 bases, with 12 bases spanning the gap. Per the germline V gene, CDR1 is MNHEY and CDR2 is SVGAGI. The DNA of the CDR3 is TGTGCCAGCAGTTACCGGCGGGGCGTGAATGAGCAGTTCTTC. Amino acid sequence: CASSYRRGVNEQFF.

CDR3 sequence reads: CASSLAGLTNYGYTF. The DNA of the CDR3 is TGCGCCAGCAGCTTGGCGGGACTTACTAACTATGGCTACACCTTC. The chain links TRBV5-1 to TRBJ1-2, with a weak D call TRBD1 (5 bases). V lost 0 bases to trimming and J lost 0 bases, with 9 bases between them. The CDR3 consists of 15 residues. Germline-derived CDR1 and CDR2 are SGHRS and YFSETQ. Full variable domain (missing parts from reference TRBV5-1 and TRBJ1-2): KAGVTQTPRYLIKTRGQQVTLSCSPISGHRSVSWYQQTPGQGLQFLFEYFSETQRNKGNFPGRFSGRQFSNSRSEMNVSTLELGDSALYLCASSLAGLTNYGYTFGSGTRLTVV.

There are a few counts of this clone. The V call is TRBV5-1, the J call TRBJ1-2, with TRBD1 matching 7 bases. From germline, CDR1 is SGHRS and CDR2 YFSETQ. This CDR3 has 14 amino acids. Trimming removed 4 bases from V and 7 bases from J; junction bases left unmatched: 10. The CDR3 DNA reads as TGCGCCAGCAGCCCGGAGGGGGCAGGAGGTGGCTACACCTTC. This gives the protein CASSPEGAGGGYTF.

The genes are TRBV10-1 and TRBJ1-2; a possible D gene is TRBD1 (6 bases). Germline CDR1 is WNHNN and CDR2 is SYGVQD (reference sequence). CDR3 length equals 14 residues. V was trimmed by 2 bases and J by 8 bases, leaving 15 bases between them. CDR3 amino acids: CASSEGGIPMGYTF. CDR3 DNA: TGCGCCAGCAGTGAGGGGGGCATTCCGATGGGCTACACCTTC.

This chain joins TRBV5-1 and TRBJ1-5; TRBD1 agrees at 9 bases. The V segment lost 2 bases and the J segment 1 base; nucleotides outside the gene matches: 4. The length of the CDR3 is 16 residues. CDR1 is SGHRS, CDR2 YFSETQ, per germline. The CDR3 DNA reads as TGCGCCAGCAGCTTAGGGACAGGGAACAGCAATCAGCCCCAGCATTTT. As protein: CASSLGTGNSNQPQHF.